This passage covers 21 T cell receptor beta chains from one sample sequenced in a study of regulatory T cells in long-lasting Graves disease. Time point indicated: persistent/refractory GD, antithyroid drugs over 5 years with positive TRAb. The TCR library used RNA extracted from PBMCs. To make TCR beta libraries, researchers used iRepertoire HTBI primers and Arm-PCR of CDR3 regions. TCRdb re-called the multiplex PCR reads with MiXCR, one entry per CDR3 protein. The repertoire consists of under 350,000 distinct CDR3 sequences, with approximately 20% occurring once and the leading ten covering about 61%. The source material was peripheral blood mononuclear cells (PBMCs), sampled when the disease was refractory, from a patient treated with antithyroid drugs. These receptor sequences come from a female donor with Graves disease.

CDR3 sequence (DNA): TGTGCCAGCAGCTTCCCGTCCCACGAGCAGTACTTC. Translating gives CASSFPSHEQYF. The chain combines TRBV7-2 with TRBJ2-7; D uncertain. Germline V gene lookup returns CDR1 SGHTA and CDR2 FQGNSA. Trimming removed 3 bases at V and 5 bases at J, with 8 bases between. The CDR3 is made up of 12 amino acids.

Many counts were recorded for this clonotype. The chain carries TRBV7-3 and TRBJ2-7, with 12 nucleotides matching TRBD2. Per the germline V gene, CDR1 is SGHTA and CDR2 is FQGTGA. V was pared by 4 bases and J by 4 bases, with 11 bases of the junction left unmatched. The CDR3 runs to 17 residues. CDR3 region: CASSSTARLAGVYEQYF. CDR3 DNA sequence: TGTGCCAGCAGCTCCACGGCTCGACTAGCGGGAGTTTACGAGCAGTACTTC.

This sequence joins TRBV4-2 and TRBJ1-4, with D maybe TRBD1 (6 bases). The CDR3 is 16 residues long. Deletions cut 0 bases from V and 4 bases from J, with 12 bases between. Looked up from germline, CDR1 is LGHNA and CDR2 is YNFKEQ. CDR3 sequence: CASSQDMDSRNEKLFF. For the CDR3, the DNA is TGTGCCAGCAGCCAAGACATGGACAGCCGTAATGAAAAACTGTTTTTT.

This clonotype was counted a few times. This chain joins TRBV20-1 and TRBJ1-6, with no clear D. This CDR3 region has 17 residues. Trimming cost V 8 bases and J 7 bases, with 27 bases left between them. The germline V gene has CDR1 DFQATT and CDR2 SNEGSKA (reference sequence). CDR3 bases: TGCAGTCCCTACCCCTATACTCGCACCTTTCAAAATTCACCCCTCCACTTT. Translated: CSPYPYTRTFQNSPLHF.

J is TRBJ2-7 and V is TRBV20-1; 7 bases are a match to TRBD2. Looked up from germline, CDR1 is DFQATT and CDR2 is SNEGSKA (reference sequence). The CDR3 has 14 residues. V dropped 6 bases and J dropped 2; count of bases not matched to a gene: 10. CDR3 coding DNA: TGCAGTGCCCGCGGGAGCTCCAGAACCTACGAGCAGTACTTC. Translation: CSARGSSRTYEQYF.

The sample holds many counts of this clonotype. The chain combines TRBV11-2 with TRBJ2-7; D unresolved. Deletions cut 0 bases from V and 9 bases from J, with 18 bases between. CDR1 is SGHAT, CDR2 FQNNGV, per germline. CDR3 size: 15 residues. The CDR3 sequence is CASSLEGEYYVGQYF. The CDR3 nucleotides read TGTGCCAGCAGCTTAGAGGGCGAGTACTATGTGGGGCAGTACTTC.

At least ten counts were recorded for this clonotype. This chain's CDR3 is CASSLTAINQPQHF. The CDR3 DNA reads as TGTGCCAGCAGCTTGACAGCGATCAATCAGCCCCAGCATTTT. The chain is built from TRBV7-2 and TRBJ1-5; weak D call: TRBD1 (5 bases). Trimming took off 3 bases at V and 3 bases at J, with 9 bases between the two ends. Germline V gene lookup returns CDR1 SGHTA and CDR2 FQGNSA. This CDR3 spans 14 amino acids.

In its sample, this clonotype was seen many times. The rearrangement links TRBV15 to TRBJ1-5; 7 bases align to TRBD1. The CDR3 covers 15 residues. Germline lookup yields CDR1 LNHNV and CDR2 YYDKDF (reference sequence). Trimming removed 1 base from V and 7 bases from J; junction bases left unmatched: 7. The CDR3 region is CATSRGGQVAQPQHF. CDR3 in DNA: TGTGCCACCAGCAGAGGAGGACAGGTTGCACAGCCCCAGCATTTT.

This clonotype occurred many times. The gene calls are TRBV7-2 and TRBJ1-2; D unclear. V lost 5 bases, J lost 2 bases, and 6 bases lay in between. Germline CDR1 SGHTA, CDR2 FQGNSA. This CDR3 has 12 amino acids. CDR3 sequence: CASSHKNYGYTF. The CDR3 DNA is TGTGCCAGCAGCCACAAAAACTATGGCTACACCTTC.

This clonotype was recorded at least ten times. The chain links TRBV6-5 to TRBJ1-1; TRBD1 aligns across 8 bases. The CDR3 is 18 residues long. V lost 4 bases to trimming and J lost 0 bases; unmatched junction nucleotides: 13. Germline loops: CDR1 MNHEY, CDR2 SVGAGI. The chain's CDR3 is CASSSYQGAPDMNTEAFF. CDR3 DNA: TGTGCCAGCAGTTCTTATCAGGGGGCGCCTGATATGAACACTGAAGCTTTCTTT.

This clonotype was seen a handful of times. This chain joins TRBV20-1 and TRBJ1-1; unclear D gene. CDR1 and CDR2 (germline): DFQATT, SNEGSKA (reference sequence). This CDR3 has 12 residues. Trimming removed 3 bases at V and 3 bases at J, with 8 bases between. The CDR3 region is CSASVSDTEAFF. The CDR3 DNA sequence: TGCAGTGCTAGTGTTAGCGACACTGAAGCTTTCTTT.

The table lists this clonotype with many counts. The V gene is TRBV28, the J gene TRBJ2-7; TRBD2 matches 8 bases. The CDR3 is 16 residues long. V shed 5 bases, J shed 0 bases, and the junction held 9 bases outside the gene matches. Looked up from germline, CDR1 is MDHEN and CDR2 is SYDVKM. In DNA, the CDR3 is TGTGCCAGCAGTGGGACCGGGACTAGGTCCTCCTACGAGCAGTACTTC. Encoded protein: CASSGTGTRSSYEQYF.

This clonotype was recorded many times. V and J are TRBV5-4 and TRBJ1-2; D is perhaps TRBD1 (6 bases). This CDR3 is built from 14 residues. Trimming took 1 base from V and 3 from J, leaving 10 bases between them. Per the germline V gene, CDR1 is SGHNT and CDR2 is YYREEE (reference sequence). CDR3: CASSLMGADYGYTF. CDR3 nucleotides: TGTGCCAGCAGCTTGATGGGGGCGGACTATGGCTACACCTTC.

This clonotype appeared a few times. This sequence may be a read error, since a much larger clone differs from it by one base. The chain is built from TRBV16 and TRBJ1-5; 7 bases fit TRBD1. Germline loops: CDR1 KGHSY, CDR2 FQNENV. The CDR3 is 13 residues long. Trimming removed 2 bases from V and 5 bases from J; junction bases left unmatched: 0. The CDR3 is CASSQQGDQPQHF. Here the CDR3 DNA reads TGTGCCAGCAGCCAACAGGGGGATCAGCCCCAGCATTTT.

This chain links TRBV7-9 with TRBJ1-6; no firm D call. The CDR3 spans 13 residues. V dropped 1 base and J dropped 9 bases, with 7 bases sitting between them. Germline CDR1 is SEHNR and CDR2 is FQNEAQ (reference sequence). CDR3 amino acids: CASSLDRISPLHF. CDR3 DNA sequence: TGTGCCAGCAGCTTAGATCGTATTTCACCCCTCCACTTT. Using reference TRBV7-9 and TRBJ1-6 for the parts outside the CDR3, the full variable domain is DTGVSQNPRHKITKRGQNVTFRCDPISEHNRLYWYRQTLGQGPEFLTYFQNEAQLEKSRLLSDRFSAERPKGSFSTLEIQRTEQGDSAMYLCASSLDRISPLHFGNGTRLTVT.

This chain connects TRBV19 to TRBJ1-1; possibly TRBD1 for D (6 bases). Germline V gene sequence: CDR1 LNHDA, CDR2 SQIVND (reference sequence). Trimming removed 1 base at V and 3 bases at J, with 12 bases between. This CDR3 has 15 residues. The CDR3 DNA reads as TGTGCCAGTAGTATAGTGGCGGGGGCGGACACTGAAGCTTTCTTT. Its protein product is CASSIVAGADTEAFF.

This clonotype was counted many times. CDR3: CASSLRSYEQYF. The CDR3 region has the DNA TGTGCCAGCAGCCTCAGATCTTACGAGCAGTACTTC. This chain joins TRBV7-2 and TRBJ2-7; D remains ambiguous. CDR1 and CDR2 (germline): SGHTA, FQGNSA. The CDR3 is 12 amino acids. V lost 5 bases and J 4 bases, leaving 9 bases between the germline ends.

This clonotype was seen more than once but under ten times. V usage is TRBV6-1 and J usage is TRBJ2-2, with a weak D call TRBD1 (6 bases). Trimming stripped 6 bases from V and 2 bases from J, with 13 bases between. The V gene's germline CDR1 is MNHNS and CDR2 SASEGT. The CDR3 is made up of 15 amino acids. The CDR3 protein is CASSEIGGNTGELFF. The CDR3 coding sequence is TGTGCCAGCAGCGAAATAGGGGGAAACACCGGGGAGCTGTTTTTT.

The V and J genes are TRBV29-1 and TRBJ1-2, with D perhaps TRBD1 (5 bases). This CDR3 is built from 13 residues. Germline V CDR1 and CDR2: SQVTM, ANQGSEA. V was trimmed by 5 bases and J by 8 bases, leaving 18 bases between them. This CDR3 is CSVNGIGAEGYTF. CDR3 coding DNA: TGCAGCGTTAACGGTATAGGGGCGGAAGGCTACACCTTC. Full variable domain (missing parts from reference TRBV29-1 and TRBJ1-2): SAVISQKPSRDICQRGTSLTIQCQVDSQVTMMFWYRQQPGQSLTLIATANQGSEATYESGFVIDKFPISRPNLTFSTLTVSNMSPEDSSIYLCSVNGIGAEGYTFGSGTRLTVV.

There are many counts of this clonotype. The V and J genes are TRBV12-3 or TRBV12-4 and TRBJ1-4; D call uncertain. There are 15 residues in the CDR3. V lost 0 bases to trimming and J lost 6 bases, with 11 bases between them. This chain's CDR3 is CASSLAKGVDEKLFF. The CDR3 DNA follows: TGTGCCAGCAGTTTAGCGAAGGGTGTGGATGAAAAACTGTTTTTT.

This clonotype occurred many times. This chain joins TRBV28 and TRBJ2-7; D is perhaps TRBD2 (6 bases). V was shortened by 5 bases and J by 1 base, with 18 bases between the two germline ends. This CDR3 spans 16 amino acids. From germline, CDR1 is MDHEN and CDR2 SYDVKM. The CDR3 DNA follows: TGTGCCAGCAGTCACTCTCGACGGGAGAGTTCCTACGAGCAGTACTTC. Amino acid sequence: CASSHSRRESSYEQYF. Filled out from reference TRBV28 and TRBJ2-7, the complete variable domain reads DVKVTQSSRYLVKRTGEKVFLECVQDMDHENMFWYRQDPGLGLRLIYFSYDVKMKEKGDIPEGYSVSREKKERFSLILESASTNQTSMYLCASSHSRRESSYEQYFGPGTRLTVT.